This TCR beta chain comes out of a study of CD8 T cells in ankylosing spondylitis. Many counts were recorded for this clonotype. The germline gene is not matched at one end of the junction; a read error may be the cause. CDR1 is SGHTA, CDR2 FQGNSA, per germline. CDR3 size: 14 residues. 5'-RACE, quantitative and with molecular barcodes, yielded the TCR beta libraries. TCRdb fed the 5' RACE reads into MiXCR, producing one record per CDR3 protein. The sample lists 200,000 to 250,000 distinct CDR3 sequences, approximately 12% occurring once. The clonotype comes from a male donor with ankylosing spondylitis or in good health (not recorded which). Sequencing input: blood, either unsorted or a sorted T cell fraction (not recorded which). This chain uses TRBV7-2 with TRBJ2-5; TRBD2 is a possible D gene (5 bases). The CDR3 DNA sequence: TGTGCCAGCAGCTTAGTGGTTAGCCCGAAGGACTCGGAGTTC. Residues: CASSLVVSPKDSEF.